Each of the 5 T cell receptor beta chains below was sequenced from the same sample in a study of CD8+ T cells in alopecia areata. Treatment meaning: oral pan-JAK inhibitor, 5-10 mg twice daily. Extraction and reverse transcription of RNA yielded cDNA as the sequencing template. Assay used: immunoSEQ multiplex PCR; TCRdb lists only in-frame clones, some missing. This table holds approximately 200,000 clones, around two fifths found once. This sample comprised CD4+ T cells sorted from blood, obtained between weeks 36 and 40, from a patient treated with tofacitinib. The receptor source for this set is a human donor with alopecia areata.

This clone was seen more than once but under ten times. The genes are TRBV29-1 and TRBJ2-1, with a weak D call TRBD2 (5 bases). Germline loops: CDR1 SQVTM, CDR2 ANQGSEA. Trimming removed 8 bases from V and 0 bases from J, with 17 bases in between. This CDR3 is built from 15 residues. CDR3 in DNA: TGCAGCCAATTAAGCGGTGGATTCTCCTACAATGAGCAGTTCTTC. Translating gives CSQLSGGFSYNEQFF.

This clone was observed a few times. One end of the junction fails to match germline, which may point to a read error. This chain uses TRBV5-1 with TRBJ2-7, with 7 bases lining up with TRBD2. This CDR3 contains 14 residues. Per germline, CDR1 SGHRS and CDR2 YFSETQ. The DNA of the CDR3 is TGCGCCAGCAGGTTGGGGACTACCTCCTACGAGCAGTACTTC. Its protein is CASRLGTTSYEQYF.

This clone occurred a few times. The chain uses TRBV29-1 and TRBJ2-7, with D possibly called TRBD1 or TRBD2 (5 bases each). Germline lookup yields CDR1 SQVTM and CDR2 ANQGSEA. The CDR3 runs to 15 residues. V shed 4 bases and J shed 2 bases, with 18 bases lying between them. CDR3 region: CSVGGEDSRPYEQYF. Here the CDR3 DNA reads TGCAGCGTTGGAGGGGAAGACAGCAGGCCCTACGAGCAGTACTTC.

The genes are TRBV2 and TRBJ2-5; possible D gene TRBD1, 5 bases. V was shortened by 4 bases and J by 3 bases, with 9 bases between the two germline ends. Per germline, CDR1 SNHLY and CDR2 FYNNEI. The CDR3 is made up of 13 amino acids. The DNA of the CDR3 is TGTGCCAGCAGTGGCCCAGGGAAAGAGACCCAGTACTTC. It specifies CASSGPGKETQYF.

The chain recombines TRBV29-1 with TRBJ2-1, with 14 bases fitting TRBD2. CDR1 and CDR2 from the germline V gene are SQVTM and ANQGSEA. V was pared by 6 bases and J by 9 bases, with 4 bases of the junction left unmatched. CDR3 length: 13 residues. CDR3 sequence (DNA): TGCAGCGTAGGACTAGCGGGAGGTCTTGAGCAGTTCTTC. This sequence encodes CSVGLAGGLEQFF.